The T cell receptor beta chain under discussion was sequenced for a study of blood T cell repertoires in COVID-19. Cohort 3 recovery required two negative PCRs, clearance, or symptom resolution. Clones were read by immunoSEQ multiplex PCR, and TCRdb kept only the in-frame ones, dropping some. The sample has 350,000 to 400,000 clones, roughly 90% seen once. Germline CDR1 reads LNHDA; CDR2 reads SQIVND (reference sequence). The V end lost 6 bases, the J end lost 0 bases, and 15 bases lay between the germline ends. CDR3 length: 16 residues. The sample taken for sequencing was PBMCs or T cells enriched from blood (not recorded which). This clonotype was obtained from a woman under 40 who had recovered from COVID-19. This chain links TRBV19 with TRBJ2-1, with D perhaps matching TRBD2 (6 bases). The CDR3 is CASRPSAPSSYNEQFF. CDR3 sequence (DNA): TGTGCCAGTAGACCTAGCGCTCCGAGCTCCTACAATGAGCAGTTCTTC.